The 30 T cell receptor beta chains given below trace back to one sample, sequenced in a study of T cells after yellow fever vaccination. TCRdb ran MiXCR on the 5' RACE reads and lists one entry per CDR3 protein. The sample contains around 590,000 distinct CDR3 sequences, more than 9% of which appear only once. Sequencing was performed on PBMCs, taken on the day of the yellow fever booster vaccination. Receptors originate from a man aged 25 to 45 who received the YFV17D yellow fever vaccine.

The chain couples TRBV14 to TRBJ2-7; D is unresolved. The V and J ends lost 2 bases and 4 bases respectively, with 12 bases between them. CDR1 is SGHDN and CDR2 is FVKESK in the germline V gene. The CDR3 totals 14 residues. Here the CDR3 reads CASSQNGPDYEQYF. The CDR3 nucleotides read TGTGCCAGCAGCCAAAACGGCCCTGATTACGAGCAGTACTTC.

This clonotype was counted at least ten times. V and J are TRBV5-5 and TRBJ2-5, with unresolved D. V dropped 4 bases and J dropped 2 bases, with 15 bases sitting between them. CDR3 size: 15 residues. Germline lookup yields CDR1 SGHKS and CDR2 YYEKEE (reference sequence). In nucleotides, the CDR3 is TGTGCCAGCAGCGTCCACCGTGACGGGCAAGAGACCCAGTACTTC. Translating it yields CASSVHRDGQETQYF.

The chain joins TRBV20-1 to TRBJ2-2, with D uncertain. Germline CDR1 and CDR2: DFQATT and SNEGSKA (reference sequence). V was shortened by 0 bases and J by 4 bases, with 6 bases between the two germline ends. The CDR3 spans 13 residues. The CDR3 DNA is TGCAGTGCTAGAGATTCGTCCACCGGGGAGCTGTTTTTT. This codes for CSARDSSTGELFF.

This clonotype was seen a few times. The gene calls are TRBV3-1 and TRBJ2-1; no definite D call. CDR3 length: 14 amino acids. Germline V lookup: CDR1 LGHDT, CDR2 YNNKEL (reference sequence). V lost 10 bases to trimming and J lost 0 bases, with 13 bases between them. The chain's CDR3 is CAKPRKSSYNEQFF. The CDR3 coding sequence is TGTGCCAAGCCGCGGAAGAGCTCCTACAATGAGCAGTTCTTC.

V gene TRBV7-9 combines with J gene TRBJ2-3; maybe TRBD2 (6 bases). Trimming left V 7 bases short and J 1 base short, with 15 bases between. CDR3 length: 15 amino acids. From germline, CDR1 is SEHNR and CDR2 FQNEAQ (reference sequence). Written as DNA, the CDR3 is TGTGCCAGCACCATATCCGGGGGACGCACAGATACGCAGTATTTT. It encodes CASTISGGRTDTQYF.

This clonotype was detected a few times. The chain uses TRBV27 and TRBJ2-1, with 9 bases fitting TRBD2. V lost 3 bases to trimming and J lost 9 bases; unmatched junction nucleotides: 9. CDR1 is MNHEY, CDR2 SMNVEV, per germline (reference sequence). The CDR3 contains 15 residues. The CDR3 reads CASSFRAGGISEQFF. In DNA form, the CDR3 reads TGTGCCAGCAGTTTTCGGGCGGGAGGGATCAGTGAGCAGTTCTTC.

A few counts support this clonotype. The CDR3 DNA follows: TGTGCCAGCAGTTGGAGGGCAGGTGTCTTCGAGCAGTACTTC. Translation: CASSWRAGVFEQYF. The J gene is TRBJ2-7, the V gene TRBV6-2 or TRBV6-3; a weak D match, TRBD2 (6 bases). The CDR3 loop spans 14 amino acids. The germline V and J ends were trimmed by 4 bases and 6 bases, with 16 bases remaining between them. CDR1 and CDR2 (germline): MNHEY, SVGEGT.

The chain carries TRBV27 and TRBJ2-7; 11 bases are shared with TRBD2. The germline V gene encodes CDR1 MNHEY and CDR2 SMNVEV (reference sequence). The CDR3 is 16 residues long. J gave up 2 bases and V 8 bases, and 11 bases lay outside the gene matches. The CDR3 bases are TGTGCCAGCCCCTCCACGTTGGGACTAGCGGCCTACGAGCAGTACTTC. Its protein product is CASPSTLGLAAYEQYF.

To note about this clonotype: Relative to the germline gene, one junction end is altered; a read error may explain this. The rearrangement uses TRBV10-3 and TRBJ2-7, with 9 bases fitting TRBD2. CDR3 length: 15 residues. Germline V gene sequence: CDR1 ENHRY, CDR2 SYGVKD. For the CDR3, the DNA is TGTGACATCAGTTTGACTAGCGGAGCGTCCTACGAGCAGTACTTC. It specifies CDISLTSGASYEQYF.

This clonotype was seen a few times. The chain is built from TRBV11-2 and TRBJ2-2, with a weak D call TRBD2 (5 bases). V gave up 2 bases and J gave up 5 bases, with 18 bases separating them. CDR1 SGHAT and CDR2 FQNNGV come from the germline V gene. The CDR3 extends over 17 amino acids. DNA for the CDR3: TGTGCCAGCAGCTTATTATTCGGGATCCGAGGGACCGGGGAGCTGTTTTTT. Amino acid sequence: CASSLLFGIRGTGELFF.

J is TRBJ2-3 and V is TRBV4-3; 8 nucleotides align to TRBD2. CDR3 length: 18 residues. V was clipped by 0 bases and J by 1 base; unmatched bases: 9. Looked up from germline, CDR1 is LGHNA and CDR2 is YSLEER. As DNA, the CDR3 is TGCGCCAGCAGCCAAGATTCGGGGGGGAGAGGGCGCACAGATACGCAGTATTTT. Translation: CASSQDSGGRGRTDTQYF.

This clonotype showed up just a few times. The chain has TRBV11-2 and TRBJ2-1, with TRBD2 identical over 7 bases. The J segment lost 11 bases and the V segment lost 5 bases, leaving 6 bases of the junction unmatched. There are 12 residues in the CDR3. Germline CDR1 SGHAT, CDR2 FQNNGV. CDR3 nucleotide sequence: TGTGCCAGCAGCGCCCGGGACTACCAGCAGTTCTTC. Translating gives CASSARDYQQFF.

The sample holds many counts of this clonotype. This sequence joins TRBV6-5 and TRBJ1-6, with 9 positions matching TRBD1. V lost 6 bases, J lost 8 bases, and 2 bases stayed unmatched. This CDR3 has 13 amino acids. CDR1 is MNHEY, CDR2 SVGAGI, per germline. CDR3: CASRRDRDSPLHF. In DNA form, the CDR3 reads TGTGCCAGCAGGAGGGACAGGGATTCACCCCTCCACTTT.

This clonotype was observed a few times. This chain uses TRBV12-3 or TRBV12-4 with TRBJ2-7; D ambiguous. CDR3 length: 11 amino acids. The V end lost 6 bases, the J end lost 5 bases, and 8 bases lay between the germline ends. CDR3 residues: CASRLLDEQYF. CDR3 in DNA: TGTGCCAGCAGGCTTCTGGACGAGCAGTACTTC.

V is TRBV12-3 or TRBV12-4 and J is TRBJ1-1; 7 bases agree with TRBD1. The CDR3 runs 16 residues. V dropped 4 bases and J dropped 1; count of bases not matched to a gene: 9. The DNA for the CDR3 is TGTGCCAGCAGTTCAGGGACAGTCCAGGGGAACACTGAAGCTTTCTTT. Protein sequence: CASSSGTVQGNTEAFF.

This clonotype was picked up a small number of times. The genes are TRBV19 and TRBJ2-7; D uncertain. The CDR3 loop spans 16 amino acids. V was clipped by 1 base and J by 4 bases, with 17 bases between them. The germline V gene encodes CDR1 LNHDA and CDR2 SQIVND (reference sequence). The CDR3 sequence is CASSIGDQIYGYEQYF. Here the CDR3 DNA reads TGTGCCAGTAGTATAGGAGACCAAATATACGGATACGAGCAGTACTTC.

This CDR3 is CAGGVNQETQYF. CDR3 sequence (DNA): TGTGCCGGTGGGGTGAACCAAGAGACCCAGTACTTC. The chain recombines TRBV10-3 with TRBJ2-5; D gene unclear. V lost 11 bases and J lost 0, with 10 bases in between. Germline-derived CDR1 and CDR2 are ENHRY and SYGVKD. The CDR3 is made up of 12 amino acids.

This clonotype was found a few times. The CDR3 DNA reads TGTGCCAGCAGCGTAGGTCCGGCCTCCTACAATGAGCAGTTCTTC. It yields the protein CASSVGPASYNEQFF. This chain uses TRBV9 with TRBJ2-1; no clear D gene. The germline gives CDR1 SGDLS, CDR2 YYNGEE. This CDR3 has 15 amino acids. With 0 bases removed from V and 0 bases from J, the gap between germline ends came to 7 bases.

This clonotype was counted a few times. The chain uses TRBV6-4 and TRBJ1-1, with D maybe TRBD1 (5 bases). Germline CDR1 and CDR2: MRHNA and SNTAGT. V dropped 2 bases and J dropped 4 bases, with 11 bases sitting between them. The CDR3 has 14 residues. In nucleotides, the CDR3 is TGTGCCAGCAGTGACCTCAGGGTGGTCACTGAAGCTTTCTTT. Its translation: CASSDLRVVTEAFF.

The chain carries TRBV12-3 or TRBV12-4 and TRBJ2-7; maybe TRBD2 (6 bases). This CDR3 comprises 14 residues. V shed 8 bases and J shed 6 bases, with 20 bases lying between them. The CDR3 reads CASGLSGSSFEQYF. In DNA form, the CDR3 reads TGTGCCAGCGGCTTGAGCGGGTCGTCATTCGAGCAGTACTTC.

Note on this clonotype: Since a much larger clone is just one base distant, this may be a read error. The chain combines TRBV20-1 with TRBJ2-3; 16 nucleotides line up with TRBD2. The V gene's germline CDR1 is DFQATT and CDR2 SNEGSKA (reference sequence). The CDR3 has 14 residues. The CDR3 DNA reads TGCGGTGCCGGGACTAGCGGGAGGGCCGTTACGCAGTATTTT. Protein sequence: CGAGTSGRAVTQYF.

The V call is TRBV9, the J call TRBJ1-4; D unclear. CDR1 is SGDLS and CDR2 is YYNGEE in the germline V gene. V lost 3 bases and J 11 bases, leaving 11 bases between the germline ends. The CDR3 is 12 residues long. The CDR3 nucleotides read TGTGCCAGCAGCGCGGAGAGTGGGAAACTGTTTTTT. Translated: CASSAESGKLFF.

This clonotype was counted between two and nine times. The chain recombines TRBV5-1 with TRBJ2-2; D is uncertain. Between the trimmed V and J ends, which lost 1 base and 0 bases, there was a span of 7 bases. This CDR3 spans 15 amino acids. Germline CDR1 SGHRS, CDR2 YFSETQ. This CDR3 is CASSLWASNTGELFF. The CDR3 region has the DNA TGCGCCAGCAGCTTGTGGGCTTCGAACACCGGGGAGCTGTTTTTT.

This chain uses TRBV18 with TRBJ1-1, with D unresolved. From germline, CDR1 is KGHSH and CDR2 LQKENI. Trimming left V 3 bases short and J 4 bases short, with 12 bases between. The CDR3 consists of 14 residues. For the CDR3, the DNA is TGTGCCAGCTCACCGCCACTACCAGGCACTGAAGCTTTCTTT. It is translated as CASSPPLPGTEAFF. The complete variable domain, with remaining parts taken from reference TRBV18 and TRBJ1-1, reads NAGVMQNPRHLVRRRGQEARLRCSPMKGHSHVYWYRQLPEEGLKFMVYLQKENIIDESGMPKERFSAEFPKEGPSILRIQQVVRGDSAAYFCASSPPLPGTEAFFGQGTRLTVV.

This CDR3 reads CASSPSGRGGDTQYF. The CDR3 DNA reads TGTGCCAGCAGCCCTAGCGGGAGAGGGGGAGATACGCAGTATTTT. The chain is built from TRBV6-1 and TRBJ2-3; 10 bases match TRBD2. Trimming at V came to 6 bases and at J to 5 bases, leaving 8 bases not matched to a gene. The CDR3 has 15 amino acids. Germline V lookup: CDR1 MNHNS, CDR2 SASEGT.

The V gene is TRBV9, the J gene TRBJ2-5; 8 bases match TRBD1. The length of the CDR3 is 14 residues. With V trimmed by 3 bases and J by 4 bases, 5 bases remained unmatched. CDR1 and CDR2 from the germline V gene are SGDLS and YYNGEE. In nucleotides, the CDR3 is TGTGCCAGCAGCGGGAGAACAGGGGGAGAGACCCAGTACTTC. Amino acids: CASSGRTGGETQYF.

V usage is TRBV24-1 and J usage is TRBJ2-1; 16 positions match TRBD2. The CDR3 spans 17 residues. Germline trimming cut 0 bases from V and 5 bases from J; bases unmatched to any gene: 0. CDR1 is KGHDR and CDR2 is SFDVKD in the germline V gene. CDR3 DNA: TGTGCCACCAGTGATTTGGGGACTAGCGGGAGGGACAATGAGCAGTTCTTC. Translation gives CATSDLGTSGRDNEQFF.

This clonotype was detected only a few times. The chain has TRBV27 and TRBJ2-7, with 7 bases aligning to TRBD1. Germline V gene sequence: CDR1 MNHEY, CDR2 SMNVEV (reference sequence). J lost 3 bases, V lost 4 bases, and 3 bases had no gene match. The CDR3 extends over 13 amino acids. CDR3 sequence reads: CASSSGQYYEQYF. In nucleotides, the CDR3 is TGTGCCAGCAGTTCGGGACAGTACTACGAGCAGTACTTC.

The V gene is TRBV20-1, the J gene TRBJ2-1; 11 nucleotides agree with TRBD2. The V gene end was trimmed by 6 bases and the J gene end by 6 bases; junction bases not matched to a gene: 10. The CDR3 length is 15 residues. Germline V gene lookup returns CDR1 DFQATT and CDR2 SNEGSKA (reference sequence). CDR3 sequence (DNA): TGCAGTGCCCCCACGGGTAGCGGGAGGGTCAATGAGCAGTTCTTC. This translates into CSAPTGSGRVNEQFF.

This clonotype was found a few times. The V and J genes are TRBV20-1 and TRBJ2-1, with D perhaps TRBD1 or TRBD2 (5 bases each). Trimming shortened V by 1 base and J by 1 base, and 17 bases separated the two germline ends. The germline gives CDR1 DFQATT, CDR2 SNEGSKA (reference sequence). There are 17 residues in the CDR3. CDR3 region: CSARVKRGQPSYNEQFF. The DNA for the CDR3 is TGCAGTGCTAGAGTTAAACGGGGCCAACCTTCCTACAATGAGCAGTTCTTC.